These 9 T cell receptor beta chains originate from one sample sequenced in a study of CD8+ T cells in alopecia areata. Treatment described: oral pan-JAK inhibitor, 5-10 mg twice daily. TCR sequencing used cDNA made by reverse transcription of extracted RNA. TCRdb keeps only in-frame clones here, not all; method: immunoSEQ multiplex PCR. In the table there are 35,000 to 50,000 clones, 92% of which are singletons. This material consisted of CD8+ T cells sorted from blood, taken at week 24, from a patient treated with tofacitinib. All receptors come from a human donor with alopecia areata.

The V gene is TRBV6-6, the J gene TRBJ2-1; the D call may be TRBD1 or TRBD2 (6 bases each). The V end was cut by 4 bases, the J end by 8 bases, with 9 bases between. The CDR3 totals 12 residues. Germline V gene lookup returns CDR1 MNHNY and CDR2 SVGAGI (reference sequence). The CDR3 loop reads CASSFGGHEQFF. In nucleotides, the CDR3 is TGTGCCAGCAGTTTCGGGGGCCATGAGCAGTTCTTC.

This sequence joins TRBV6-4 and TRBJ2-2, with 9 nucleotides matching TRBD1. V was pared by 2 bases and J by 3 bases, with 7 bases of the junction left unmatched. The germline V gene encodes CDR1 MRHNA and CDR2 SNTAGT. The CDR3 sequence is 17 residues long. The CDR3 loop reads CASSDGGTGSDTGELFF. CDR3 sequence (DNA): TGTGCCAGCAGTGACGGCGGGACAGGGTCTGACACCGGGGAGCTGTTTTTT.

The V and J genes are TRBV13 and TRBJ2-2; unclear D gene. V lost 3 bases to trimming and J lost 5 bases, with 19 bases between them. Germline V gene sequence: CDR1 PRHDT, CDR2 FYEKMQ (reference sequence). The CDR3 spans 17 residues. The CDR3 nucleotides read TGTGCCAGCAGCTTTTGGCAGAACCACGCAGAGACCGGGGAGCTGTTTTTT. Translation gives CASSFWQNHAETGELFF.

The CDR3 bases are TGTGCCATCAGCACGGCTAGCGGGGGCGAAGAGACCCAGTACTTC. As protein: CAISTASGGEETQYF. V is TRBV10-3 and J is TRBJ2-5; TRBD2 matches at 10 bases. Unmatched junction bases numbered 7, after V lost 6 bases and J lost 3 bases. The germline CDR1 and CDR2 sequences are ENHRY and SYGVKD. There are 15 residues in the CDR3.

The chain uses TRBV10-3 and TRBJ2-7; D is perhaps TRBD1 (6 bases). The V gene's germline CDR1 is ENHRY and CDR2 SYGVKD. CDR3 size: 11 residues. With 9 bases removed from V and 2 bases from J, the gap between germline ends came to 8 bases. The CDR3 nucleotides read TGTGCCATACAGGGCGCCTACGAGCAGTACTTC. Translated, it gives CAIQGAYEQYF.

CDR3 amino acids: CASNPGASSYNEQFF. In nucleotides, the CDR3 is TGTGCCAGCAATCCCGGGGCCAGCTCCTACAATGAGCAGTTCTTC. The chain has TRBV25-1 and TRBJ2-1; D is possibly TRBD1 or TRBD2 (5 bases each). The germline V and J ends were trimmed by 7 bases and 0 bases, with 13 bases remaining between them. The CDR3 sequence is 15 residues long. CDR1 and CDR2 (germline): MGHDK, SYGVNS.

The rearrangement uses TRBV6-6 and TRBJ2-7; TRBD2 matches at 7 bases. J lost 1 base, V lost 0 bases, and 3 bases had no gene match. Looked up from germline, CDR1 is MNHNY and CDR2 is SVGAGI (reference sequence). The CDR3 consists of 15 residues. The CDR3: CASSYSGGSSYEQYF. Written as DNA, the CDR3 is TGTGCCAGCAGTTACTCCGGGGGGTCATCCTACGAGCAGTACTTC.

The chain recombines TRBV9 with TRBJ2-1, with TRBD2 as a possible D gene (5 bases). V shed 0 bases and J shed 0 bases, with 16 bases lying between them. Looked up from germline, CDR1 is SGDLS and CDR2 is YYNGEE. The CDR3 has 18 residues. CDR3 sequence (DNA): TGTGCCAGCAGCGTAGGGGTCAAATCCCGGGGCTCCTACAATGAGCAGTTCTTC. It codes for CASSVGVKSRGSYNEQFF.

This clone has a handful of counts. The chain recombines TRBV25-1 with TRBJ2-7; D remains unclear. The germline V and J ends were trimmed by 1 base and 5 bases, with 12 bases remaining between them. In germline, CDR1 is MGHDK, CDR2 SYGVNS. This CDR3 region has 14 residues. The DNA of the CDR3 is TGTGCCAGCAGTGAATCGGATGATTGGGACGAGCAGTACTTC. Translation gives CASSESDDWDEQYF.